This TCR beta chain was captured in a study of T cells in localized non-small cell lung cancer. Overall study findings and caveats: Compared with tumor, uninvolved adjacent lung displayed greater T cell clonality, ranking highest overall. Only one tumor region went through sequencing, so heterogeneity may still be there. Higher blood T cell density tracked longer overall survival. Adjacent lung had a median about 55 of the 100 largest tumor clones.

TCRdb keeps only in-frame clones here, not all; method: immunoSEQ multiplex PCR. The profile shows about 43,000 clones, around 90% of them singletons. Germline CDR1 reads MNHNY; CDR2 reads SVGAGI (reference sequence). The ends lost 4 bases at V and 0 bases at J; junction bases unmatched: 5. The CDR3 sequence is 15 residues long. A note on this clone: Its antigen is unknown.

The receptor comes from a woman aged 35 to 70 with stage II lung adenocarcinoma. The sample consisted of PBMCs, taken before any cancer treatment. This sequence joins TRBV6-6 and TRBJ1-2; 7 bases match TRBD1. CDR3 DNA sequence: TGTGCCAGCAGTTCCTCGACAGGGTCTAACTATGGCTACACCTTC. Its protein is CASSSSTGSNYGYTF.